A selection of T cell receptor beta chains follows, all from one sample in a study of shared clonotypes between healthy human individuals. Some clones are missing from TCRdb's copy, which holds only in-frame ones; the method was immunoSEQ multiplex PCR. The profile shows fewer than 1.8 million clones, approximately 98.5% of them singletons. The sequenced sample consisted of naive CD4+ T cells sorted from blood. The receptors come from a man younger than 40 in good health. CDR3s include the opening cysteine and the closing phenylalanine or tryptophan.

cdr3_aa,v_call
CASSDRQGGNTIYF,TRBV10-2
CATSRGPGTDTQYF,TRBV15
CAISGTGGGETQYF,TRBV10-3
CASSSTSGRAYNEQFF,TRBV18
CASSLFPEGAVSDTQYF,TRBV18
CASSIDRRPQHF,TRBV19
CASTGQLINNEQFF,TRBV5-4
CASSFRLDSYNEQFF,TRBV7-8
CASSYGGDAWETQYF,TRBV6-5
CASSIDRDHEQYF,TRBV19
CASSQVITGVKATEAFF,TRBV4-1
CASSDRLAGGRNIQYF,TRBV25-1
CASSLFGTADEKLFF,TRBV4-1
CASSYGMGGHQPQHF,TRBV6-6
CASSLRRSGANVLTF,TRBV27
CASLIGDNTTNEQFF,TRBV10-1
CASSRGTSVNYEQYF,TRBV6-6
CASSPRVAGGFGTEAFF,TRBV18
CASRDSGANVLTF,TRBV7-8
CASSSYTPGTYYEQYF,TRBV18
CASSLSPQGLRANYGYTF,TRBV28
CASSQNIGELFF,TRBV14
CASSRGPLQETQYF,TRBV9
CASSLGGQGNEKLFF,TRBV5-6
CASSYGDPTAGGYTF,TRBV6-5
CASSPWLAGGLNEQFF,TRBV19
CASSPTQSYNEQFF,TRBV7-2
CASSLGRSGGLSGNTIYF,TRBV5-1
CASSQPQGRPSYGYTF,TRBV11-2
CASSVVGQGRNEQFF,TRBV9
CASSLEQNTQYF,TRBV7-9
CASSFLGDRGYTF,TRBV5-1
CASSLPGQGQDEQFF,TRBV11-3
CASSVVRGYTF,TRBV2
CASSPGAGGGYGYTF,TRBV18
CASSPPRAGLADSHYEQYF,TRBV18
CASSVGQGTQYF,TRBV9
CASRRPGLADPLAKNIQYF,TRBV6-4
CASSKESVGGSSYNEQFF,TRBV21-1
CASRRTSGSVASGELFF,TRBV27
CASSAETEKLFF,TRBV2
CASSPGTGGISYEQYF,TRBV18
CASSPGDSTRDTQYF,TRBV5-1
CASSRGGQMNTEAFF,TRBV5-4
CASGGGPWGETQYF,TRBV7-8